This T cell receptor (beta chain) was sequenced in a study of T cell responses to AZD1222 COVID-19 vaccine. The germline CDR1 and CDR2 sequences are SGHVS and FNYEAQ. Trimming removed 5 bases from V and 8 bases from J, with 18 bases in between. This CDR3 is built from 14 residues. About this clone: Antigen unknown.

The table came from immunoSEQ multiplex PCR; TCRdb's copy has only in-frame clones and leaves some out. Of under 200,000 clones listed, about 91% were seen once; the top ten hold 1.3%. Findings and caveats of the study: Only 5 or 6 individuals given AZD1222 were seropositive at baseline. Spike regions recognized by vaccine-associated CD4 TCRs spanned the protein, led by 160-218 and 743-854.

This clonotype was sampled from an adult who received the AZD1222 COVID-19 vaccine. This material consisted of peripheral blood, taken 28 days after the second AZD1222 dose. The rearrangement joins TRBV7-6 to TRBJ1-2; no firm D call. This chain's CDR3 is CASSPLSLMGGYTF. CDR3 in DNA: TGTGCCAGCAGCCCCCTTTCTCTTATGGGAGGCTACACCTTC. Variable domain in full (rest from reference TRBV7-6 and TRBJ1-2): GAGVSQSPRYKVTKRGQDVALRCDPISGHVSLYWYRQALGQGPEFLTYFNYEAQQDKSGLPNDRFSAERPEGSISTLTIQRTEQRDSAMYRCASSPLSLMGGYTFGSGTRLTVV.